The 29 T cell receptor beta chains listed next were all sequenced from one sample in a study of OX40 agonist ivuxolimab in advanced cancers. Library generation was performed with the immunoSEQ multiplex PCR assay. This immuneACCESS table, as held by TCRdb, lists in-frame sequences with V and J called but not all clones. Of the missing ones, under half trace to an unresolved V gene in checked studies; the others have no known cause. The sample has around 58,000 clones on record, about 87% of them singletons. The ten largest make up about 5.6% of the sample. The sample here was CD4+ or CD8+ T cells sorted from blood, taken in a trial of the OX40 agonist ivuxolimab. The receptors originated from an adult with an advanced solid tumor such as melanoma, head and neck, liver or kidney cancer.

V usage is TRBV9 and J usage is TRBJ1-2; 7 bases match TRBD1. Unmatched junction bases numbered 7, after V lost 1 base and J lost 7 bases. The CDR3 has 14 amino acids. Germline V gene sequence: CDR1 SGDLS, CDR2 YYNGEE. CDR3 in DNA: TGTGCCAGCAGCGTATCTAGAGGGGGCAGTGGCTACACCTTC. Protein: CASSVSRGGSGYTF.

The rearrangement uses TRBV19 and TRBJ1-5, with D unresolved. The CDR3 spans 15 residues. Trimming removed 2 bases at V and 0 bases at J, with 8 bases between. Germline CDR1 LNHDA, CDR2 SQIVND (reference sequence). CDR3 residues: CASSIQPNSNQPQHF. The CDR3, as DNA: TGTGCCAGTAGTATACAGCCGAATAGCAATCAGCCCCAGCATTTT.

This clone was detected only once. This chain joins TRBV6-5 and TRBJ1-2; 7 bases line up with TRBD1. The germline V gene encodes CDR1 MNHEY and CDR2 SVGAGI. Trimming cost V 6 bases and J 5 bases; bases outside gene matches: 9. This CDR3 is 14 amino acids long. This CDR3 reads CASSPRQGPYGYTF. CDR3 in DNA: TGTGCCAGCAGCCCCCGACAGGGACCTTATGGCTACACCTTC.

The chain recombines TRBV5-1 with TRBJ2-3, with 8 bases matching TRBD1. The germline gives CDR1 SGHRS, CDR2 YFSETQ. After removal of 1 base from V and 4 bases from J, the junction contained 2 bases not matched to a gene. The CDR3 is 14 amino acids. This CDR3 reads CASSLKQGADTQYF. The CDR3 DNA follows: TGCGCCAGCAGCTTGAAACAGGGGGCAGATACGCAGTATTTT. The entire variable domain, with the rest obtained from reference TRBV5-1 and TRBJ2-3, is as follows: KAGVTQTPRYLIKTRGQQVTLSCSPISGHRSVSWYQQTPGQGLQFLFEYFSETQRNKGNFPGRFSGRQFSNSRSEMNVSTLELGDSALYLCASSLKQGADTQYFGPGTRLTVL.

The rearrangement uses TRBV13 and TRBJ2-5, with 10 bases aligning to TRBD2. V shed 11 bases and J 4 bases; nucleotides not matched to a gene: 10. Germline CDR1 PRHDT, CDR2 FYEKMQ (reference sequence). The CDR3 loop spans 14 amino acids. CDR3 DNA: TGTGCCTCGAAAAGGGGACTAGCGACAGAGACCCAGTACTTC. Protein product: CASKRGLATETQYF.

This chain connects TRBV5-1 to TRBJ2-1; D not resolved. Germline CDR1 SGHRS, CDR2 YFSETQ. Deletions cut 0 bases from V and 4 bases from J, with 11 bases between. The CDR3 loop spans 15 amino acids. The CDR3 region is CASSLAGRNYNEQFF. The DNA of the CDR3 is TGCGCCAGCAGCTTGGCCGGACGGAATTACAATGAGCAGTTCTTC.

The CDR3 loop is CASSPGQDYEQYF. CDR3 nucleotides: TGTGCCAGCAGTCCGGGACAGGATTACGAGCAGTACTTC. The genes are TRBV6-5 and TRBJ2-7; 8 bases fit TRBD1. This CDR3 contains 13 residues. Germline CDR1 MNHEY, CDR2 SVGAGI. V lost 5 bases, J lost 4 bases, and 4 bases stayed unmatched.

This chain joins TRBV6-5 and TRBJ1-4, with a tentative D call TRBD1 (5 bases). CDR1 and CDR2 from the germline V gene are MNHEY and SVGAGI. This CDR3 has 12 residues. Trimming stripped 5 bases from V and 12 bases from J, with 13 bases between. CDR3 in amino acids: CASSPQGRQLFF. As DNA, the CDR3 is TGTGCCAGCAGTCCCCAGGGTCGGCAACTGTTTTTT.

The V gene is TRBV19, the J gene TRBJ1-2; 11 bases match TRBD1. The CDR3 is 15 residues long. The germline CDR1 and CDR2 sequences are LNHDA and SQIVND (reference sequence). Trimming removed 8 bases from V and 3 bases from J; junction bases left unmatched: 8. The CDR3 DNA sequence: TGTGCCAGTTGGGGACAGGGGGTAAATGACTATGGCTACACCTTC. Protein sequence: CASWGQGVNDYGYTF.

V usage is TRBV4-2 and J usage is TRBJ2-7, with 9 bases identical to TRBD1. There are 14 residues in the CDR3. Germline CDR1 is LGHNA and CDR2 is YNFKEQ. The V gene end was trimmed by 1 base and the J gene end by 3 bases; junction bases not matched to a gene: 1. The CDR3 is CASSQGDRDYEQYF. CDR3 coding DNA: TGTGCCAGCAGCCAAGGGGACAGGGACTACGAGCAGTACTTC.

The chain links TRBV5-8 to TRBJ1-5, with D possibly being TRBD1 (5 bases). The CDR3 runs to 13 residues. The germline gives CDR1 SGHTS, CDR2 YDEGEE. Trimming left V 2 bases short and J 7 bases short, with 10 bases between. DNA for the CDR3: TGTGCCAGCAGCTTTCAGGGACGACAGCCCCAGCATTTT. This codes for CASSFQGRQPQHF.

The DNA for the CDR3 is TGTGCCAGCAGCAGGACTAGCGGATGGTACAATGAGCAGTTCTTC. This encodes CASSRTSGWYNEQFF. The chain uses TRBV7-2 and TRBJ2-1; 10 bases fit TRBD2. After removal of 5 bases from V and 4 bases from J, the junction contained 5 bases not matched to a gene. The CDR3 spans 15 residues. Germline CDR1 is SGHTA and CDR2 is FQGNSA.

This clone came up once. The chain combines TRBV5-8 with TRBJ2-2; TRBD1 agrees at 9 bases. CDR3 length: 16 residues. CDR1 and CDR2 (germline): SGHTS, YDEGEE. V trimming: 3 bases; J trimming: 7 bases; junction bases outside the gene matches: 10. DNA for the CDR3: TGTGCCAGCAGCTACGGGGACAGGGTGGGACGCGGGGAGCTGTTTTTT. Amino acids: CASSYGDRVGRGELFF.

The V gene is TRBV28, the J gene TRBJ1-2; possible D gene TRBD1, 5 bases. Germline CDR1 and CDR2: MDHEN and SYDVKM. The CDR3 extends over 14 amino acids. Deletions cut 6 bases from V and 5 bases from J, with 16 bases between. CDR3 DNA sequence: TGTGCCAGCAGCCGGGGGGGACCGGGGTATGGCTACACCTTC. Translated: CASSRGGPGYGYTF.

This rearrangement joins TRBV6-5 to TRBJ2-3; D uncertain. The germline V and J ends were trimmed by 2 bases and 0 bases, with 9 bases remaining between them. The CDR3 contains 15 residues. CDR1 is MNHEY, CDR2 SVGAGI, per germline. CDR3 nucleotides: TGTGCCAGCAGTTACATCGGACCCAGCACAGATACGCAGTATTTT. The encoded protein is CASSYIGPSTDTQYF.

The chain joins TRBV7-9 to TRBJ2-3; D is uncertain. With 5 bases removed from V and 0 bases from J, the gap between germline ends came to 12 bases. The CDR3 has 15 residues. Germline CDR1 and CDR2: SEHNR and FQNEAQ (reference sequence). The CDR3 sequence: CASSRTAESTDTQYF. The CDR3 bases are TGTGCCAGCAGCCGGACCGCCGAAAGCACAGATACGCAGTATTTT. Based on the CDR3 plus reference TRBV7-9 and TRBJ2-3, the full variable domain is DTGVSQNPRHKITKRGQNVTFRCDPISEHNRLYWYRQTLGQGPEFLTYFQNEAQLEKSRLLSDRFSAERPKGSFSTLEIQRTEQGDSAMYLCASSRTAESTDTQYFGPGTRLTVL.

The CDR3 sequence is CASSQEPRGTAASPLHF. CDR3 sequence (DNA): TGTGCCAGCAGCCAAGAACCCAGGGGTACAGCTGCGTCACCCCTCCACTTT. The V gene is TRBV4-2, the J gene TRBJ1-6; TRBD1 might be the D (6 bases). V was shortened by 0 bases and J by 10 bases, with 19 bases between the two germline ends. Germline values: CDR1 LGHNA, CDR2 YNFKEQ. This CDR3 has 17 residues.

The rearrangement uses TRBV9 and TRBJ1-1; D ambiguous. Trimming removed 3 bases at V and 1 base at J, with 4 bases between. The CDR3 runs to 12 residues. CDR1 is SGDLS, CDR2 YYNGEE, per germline. The DNA of the CDR3 is TGTGCCAGCAGCGGTTGGAACACTGAAGCTTTCTTT. Protein sequence: CASSGWNTEAFF.

The chain carries TRBV7-9 and TRBJ1-4; D uncertain. This CDR3 has 17 amino acids. Trimming stripped 5 bases from V and 3 bases from J, with 19 bases between. Per germline, CDR1 SEHNR and CDR2 FQNEAQ (reference sequence). The CDR3: CASSPLGGPSPNEKLFF. The CDR3 DNA reads as TGTGCCAGCAGCCCCCTAGGCGGACCATCTCCTAATGAAAAACTGTTTTTT. Based on the CDR3 plus reference TRBV7-9 and TRBJ1-4, the full variable domain is DTGVSQNPRHKITKRGQNVTFRCDPISEHNRLYWYRQTLGQGPEFLTYFQNEAQLEKSRLLSDRFSAERPKGSFSTLEIQRTEQGDSAMYLCASSPLGGPSPNEKLFFGSGTQLSVL.

In this sample, this clone turned up a few times. The V gene is TRBV27, the J gene TRBJ2-2; TRBD2 matches 11 bases. The J segment lost 4 bases and the V segment lost 3 bases, leaving 10 bases of the junction unmatched. The CDR3 totals 18 residues. The V gene's germline CDR1 is MNHEY and CDR2 SMNVEV (reference sequence). The CDR3 DNA is TGTGCCAGCAGTTTTACAGGTGTAGCGGGAGGGGGCACCGGGGAGCTGTTTTTT. It encodes CASSFTGVAGGGTGELFF.

V is TRBV4-2 and J is TRBJ2-2; TRBD2 matches 12 bases. CDR3 length: 18 amino acids. CDR1 is LGHNA and CDR2 is YNFKEQ in the germline V gene. V was clipped by 0 bases and J by 5 bases; unmatched bases: 7. CDR3: CASSQDLAGGPRTGELFF. In nucleotides, the CDR3 is TGTGCCAGCAGCCAAGACCTAGCGGGGGGGCCAAGGACCGGGGAGCTGTTTTTT.

J is TRBJ2-7 and V is TRBV18; 12 nucleotides match TRBD2. Germline V gene data show CDR1 as KGHSH and CDR2 as LQKENI. The ends lost 0 bases at V and 6 bases at J; junction bases unmatched: 3. The CDR3 runs to 15 residues. The CDR3 DNA reads as TGTGCCAGCTCACCACCGGAACTAGCGGGAGGCGAGCAGTACTTC. Its translation is CASSPPELAGGEQYF.

V is TRBV29-1 and J is TRBJ2-7; D uncertain. Germline values: CDR1 SQVTM, CDR2 ANQGSEA. V dropped 1 base and J dropped 4 bases, with 11 bases sitting between them. The CDR3 extends over 13 amino acids. The CDR3 is CSVEGRKSYEQYF. The CDR3 DNA sequence: TGCAGCGTTGAAGGCAGGAAATCATACGAGCAGTACTTC.

V gene TRBV7-2 combines with J gene TRBJ2-2, with D possibly being TRBD1 (5 bases). Germline CDR1 reads SGHTA; CDR2 reads FQGNSA. This CDR3 spans 16 amino acids. The V end lost 4 bases, the J end lost 2 bases, and 14 bases lay between the germline ends. The CDR3 DNA sequence: TGTGCCAGCAGCTGGCAACCCCAGGGTAACACCGGGGAGCTGTTTTTT. Translated, it gives CASSWQPQGNTGELFF.

This chain joins TRBV4-3 and TRBJ1-6, with 8 bases identical to TRBD1. CDR3 length: 16 residues. V trimming: 4 bases; J trimming: 10 bases; junction bases outside the gene matches: 12. Germline V gives CDR1 LGHNA, CDR2 YSLEER. Here the CDR3 reads CASSPMSGTGQSPLHF. DNA of the CDR3: TGCGCCAGCAGCCCCATGTCAGGGACAGGCCAGTCACCCCTCCACTTT.

This chain links TRBV30 with TRBJ1-5, with a possible D match to TRBD1 (6 bases). The CDR3 is 14 residues long. In germline, CDR1 is GTSNPN, CDR2 SVGIG (reference sequence). Trimming removed 2 bases from V and 1 base from J, with 9 bases in between. The CDR3: CAWSLGQSNQPQHF. The CDR3 nucleotides read TGTGCCTGGAGTTTGGGACAAAGCAATCAGCCCCAGCATTTT.

This chain uses TRBV6-5 with TRBJ2-7; either TRBD1 or TRBD2 may fit D (6 bases each). CDR1 and CDR2 from the germline V gene are MNHEY and SVGAGI. The CDR3 is 14 amino acids. Trimming removed 3 bases from V and 3 bases from J, with 12 bases in between. The DNA for the CDR3 is TGTGCCAGCAGTTATAGGGGGGAGCACTACGAGCAGTACTTC. This codes for CASSYRGEHYEQYF.

The chain carries TRBV6-6 and TRBJ1-5, with D possibly matching TRBD1 (6 bases). CDR3 length equals 16 residues. Germline lookup yields CDR1 MNHNY and CDR2 SVGAGI (reference sequence). With 4 bases removed from V and 1 base from J, the gap between germline ends came to 14 bases. CDR3 sequence: CASSSIQGGSNQPQHF. The CDR3 DNA follows: TGTGCCAGCAGTTCCATACAGGGAGGAAGCAATCAGCCCCAGCATTTT.

The table lists this clone with a few counts. The chain employs TRBV2 and TRBJ1-4; TRBD1 is a possible D gene (5 bases). V was shortened by 5 bases and J by 7 bases, with 17 bases between the two germline ends. Germline CDR1 and CDR2: SNHLY and FYNNEI. This CDR3 is built from 15 residues. The CDR3 nucleotides read TGTGCCAGCAGTTTTCAGTCGGGGCGCAGTGAAAAACTGTTTTTT. Protein product: CASSFQSGRSEKLFF.